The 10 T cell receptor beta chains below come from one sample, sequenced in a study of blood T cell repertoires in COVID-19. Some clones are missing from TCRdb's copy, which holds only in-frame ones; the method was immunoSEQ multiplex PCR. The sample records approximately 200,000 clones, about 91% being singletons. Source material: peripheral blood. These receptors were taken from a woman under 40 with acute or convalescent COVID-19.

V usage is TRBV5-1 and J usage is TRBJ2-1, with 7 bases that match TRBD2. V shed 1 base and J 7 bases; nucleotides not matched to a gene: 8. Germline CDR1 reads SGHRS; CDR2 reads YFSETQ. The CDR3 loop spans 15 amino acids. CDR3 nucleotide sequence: TGCGCCAGCAGCTTGTTTCCGGGAGGAGTGAATGAGCAGTTCTTC. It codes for CASSLFPGGVNEQFF.

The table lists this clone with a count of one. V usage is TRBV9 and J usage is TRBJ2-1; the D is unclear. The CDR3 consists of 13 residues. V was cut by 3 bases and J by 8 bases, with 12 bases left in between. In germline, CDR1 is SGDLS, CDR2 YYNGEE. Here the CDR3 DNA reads TGTGCCAGCAGCGGCCATGTGTCGGATGAGCAGTTCTTC. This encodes CASSGHVSDEQFF.

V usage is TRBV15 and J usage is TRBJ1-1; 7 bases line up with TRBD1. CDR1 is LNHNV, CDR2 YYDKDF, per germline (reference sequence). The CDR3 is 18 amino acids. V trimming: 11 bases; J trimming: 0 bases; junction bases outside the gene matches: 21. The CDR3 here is CAQTTEHRGNGLNTEAFF. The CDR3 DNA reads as TGTGCCCAAACTACCGAGCACAGGGGAAATGGCTTGAACACTGAAGCTTTCTTT.

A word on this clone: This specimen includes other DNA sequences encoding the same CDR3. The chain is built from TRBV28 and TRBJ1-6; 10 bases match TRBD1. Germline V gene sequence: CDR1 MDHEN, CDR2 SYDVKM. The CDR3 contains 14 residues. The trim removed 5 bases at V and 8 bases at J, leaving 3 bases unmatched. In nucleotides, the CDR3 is TGTGCCAGCAGTCCTGGGACAGGGGATTCACCCCTCCACTTT. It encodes CASSPGTGDSPLHF.

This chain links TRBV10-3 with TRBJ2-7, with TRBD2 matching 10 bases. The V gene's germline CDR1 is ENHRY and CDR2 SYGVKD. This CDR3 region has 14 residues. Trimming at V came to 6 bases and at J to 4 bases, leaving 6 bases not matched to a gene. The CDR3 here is CAIRNAAGGYEQYF. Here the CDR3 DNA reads TGTGCCATCAGGAACGCAGCGGGGGGGTACGAGCAGTACTTC.

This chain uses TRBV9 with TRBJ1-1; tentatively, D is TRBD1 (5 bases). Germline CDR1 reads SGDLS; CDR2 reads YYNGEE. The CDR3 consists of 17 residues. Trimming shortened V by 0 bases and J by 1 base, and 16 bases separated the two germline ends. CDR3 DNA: TGTGCCAGCAGCGTAGCCCCGTATCAGGGAACGAACACTGAAGCTTTCTTT. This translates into CASSVAPYQGTNTEAFF. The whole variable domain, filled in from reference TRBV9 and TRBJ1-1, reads DSGVTQTPKHLITATGQRVTLRCSPRSGDLSVYWYQQSLDQGLQFLIQYYNGEERAKGNILERFSAQQFPDLHSELNLSSLELGDSALYFCASSVAPYQGTNTEAFFGQGTRLTVV.

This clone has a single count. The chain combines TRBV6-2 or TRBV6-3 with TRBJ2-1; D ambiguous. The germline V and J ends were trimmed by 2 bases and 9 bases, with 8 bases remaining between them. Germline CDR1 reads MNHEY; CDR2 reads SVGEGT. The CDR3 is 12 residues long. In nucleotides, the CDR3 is TGTGCCAGCAGTTACAACTTGGTTGAGCAGTTCTTC. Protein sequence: CASSYNLVEQFF.

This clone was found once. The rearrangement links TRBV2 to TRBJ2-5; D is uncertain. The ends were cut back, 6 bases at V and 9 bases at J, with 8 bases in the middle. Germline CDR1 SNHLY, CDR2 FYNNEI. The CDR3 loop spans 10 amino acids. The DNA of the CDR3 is TGTGCCAGCAGGTACCGGGCCCAGTACTTC. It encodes CASRYRAQYF.

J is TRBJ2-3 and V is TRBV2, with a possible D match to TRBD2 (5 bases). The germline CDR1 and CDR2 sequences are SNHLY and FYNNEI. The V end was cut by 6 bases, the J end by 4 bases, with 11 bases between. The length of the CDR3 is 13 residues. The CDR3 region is CASRPDYSDTQYF. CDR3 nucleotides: TGTGCCAGCAGACCCGACTATTCAGATACGCAGTATTTT. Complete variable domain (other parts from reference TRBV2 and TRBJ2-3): EPEVTQTPSHQVTQMGQEVILRCVPISNHLYFYWYRQILGQKVEFLVSFYNNEISEKSEIFDDQFSVERPDGSNFTLKIRSTKLEDSAMYFCASRPDYSDTQYFGPGTRLTVL.

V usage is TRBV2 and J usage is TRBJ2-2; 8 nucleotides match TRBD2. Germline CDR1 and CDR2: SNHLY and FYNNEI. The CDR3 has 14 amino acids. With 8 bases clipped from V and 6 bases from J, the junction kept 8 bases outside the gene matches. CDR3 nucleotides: TGTGCCAGCGGAGAGCGGGAGTTGTCCGGGGAGCTGTTTTTT. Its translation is CASGERELSGELFF.